This note documents a single TCR beta chain sequence. This sample was taken from a study of blood T cells in healthy people across ages. For the second PCR, which ran for about 6 to 11 cycles, a sample-barcoded 5' primer and a J-beta primer mix were used. One entry per CDR3 protein, called by TCRdb with MiXCR from the 5' RACE reads. The sample lists approximately 770,000 distinct CDR3 sequences, about 62% occurring once. This CDR3 region has 13 residues. Looked up from germline, CDR1 is DFQATT and CDR2 is SNEGSKA (reference sequence). The ends were cut back, 3 bases at V and 8 bases at J, with 13 bases in the middle.

The chain uses TRBV20-1 and TRBJ1-4; D might be TRBD1 (5 bases). The sample consisted of blood. This sequence was found in a man aged 25 to 40 in good health. Written as DNA, the CDR3 is TGCAGTGCTAGTCCAGGGCGTGGGGAAAAACTGTTTTTT. As protein: CSASPGRGEKLFF.